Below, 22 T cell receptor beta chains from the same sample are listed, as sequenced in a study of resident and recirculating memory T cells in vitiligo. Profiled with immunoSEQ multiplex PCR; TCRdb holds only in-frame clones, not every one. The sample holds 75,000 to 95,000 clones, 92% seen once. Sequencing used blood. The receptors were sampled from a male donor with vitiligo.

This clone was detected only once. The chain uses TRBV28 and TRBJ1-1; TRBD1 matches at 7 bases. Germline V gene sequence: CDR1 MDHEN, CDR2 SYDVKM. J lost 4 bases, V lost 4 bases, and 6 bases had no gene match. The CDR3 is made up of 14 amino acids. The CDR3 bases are TGTGCCAGCAGTTGGGGCAGGGGGTCCACTGAAGCTTTCTTT. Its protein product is CASSWGRGSTEAFF.

The chain's CDR3 is CASSRNQLAGGRLTDTQYF. CDR3 nucleotide sequence: TGTGCCAGCAGCCGGAACCAACTAGCGGGAGGAAGGTTGACAGATACGCAGTATTTT. This sequence joins TRBV28 and TRBJ2-3, with 12 nucleotides matching TRBD2. The CDR3 covers 19 residues. The V segment lost 6 bases and the J segment 3 bases; nucleotides outside the gene matches: 16. Looked up from germline, CDR1 is MDHEN and CDR2 is SYDVKM. Supplemented by reference TRBV28 and TRBJ2-3, the full variable domain reads DVKVTQSSRYLVKRTGEKVFLECVQDMDHENMFWYRQDPGLGLRLIYFSYDVKMKEKGDIPEGYSVSREKKERFSLILESASTNQTSMYLCASSRNQLAGGRLTDTQYFGPGTRLTVL.

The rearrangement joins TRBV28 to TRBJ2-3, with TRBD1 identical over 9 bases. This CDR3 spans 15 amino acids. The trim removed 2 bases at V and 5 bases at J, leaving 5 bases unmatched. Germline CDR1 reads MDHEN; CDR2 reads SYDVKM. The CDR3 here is CASSLTQGAGDTQYF. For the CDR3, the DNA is TGTGCCAGCAGTTTAACACAGGGGGCCGGAGATACGCAGTATTTT. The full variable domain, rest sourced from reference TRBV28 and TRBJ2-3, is DVKVTQSSRYLVKRTGEKVFLECVQDMDHENMFWYRQDPGLGLRLIYFSYDVKMKEKGDIPEGYSVSREKKERFSLILESASTNQTSMYLCASSLTQGAGDTQYFGPGTRLTVL.

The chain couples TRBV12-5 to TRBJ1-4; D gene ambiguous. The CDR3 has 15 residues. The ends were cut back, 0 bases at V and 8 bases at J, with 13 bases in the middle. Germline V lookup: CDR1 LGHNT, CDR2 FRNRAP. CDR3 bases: TGTGCTAGTGGTTTGGTACCCGGGGTGGGCGAAAAACTGTTTTTT. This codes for CASGLVPGVGEKLFF.

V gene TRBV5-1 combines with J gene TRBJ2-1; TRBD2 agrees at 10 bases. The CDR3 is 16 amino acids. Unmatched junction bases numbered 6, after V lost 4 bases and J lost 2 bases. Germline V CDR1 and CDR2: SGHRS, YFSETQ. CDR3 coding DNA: TGCGCCAGCAGCGCGGGACTAGCGAGAGCCTACAATGAGCAGTTCTTC. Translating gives CASSAGLARAYNEQFF.

CDR3 DNA: TGTGCCAGCTCACCACCCAGGGAGGGCTATGGCTACACCTTC. It is translated as CASSPPREGYGYTF. The V call is TRBV18, the J call TRBJ1-2; a possible D gene is TRBD1 (5 bases). The germline V gene has CDR1 KGHSH and CDR2 LQKENI. CDR3 length: 14 amino acids. Trimming took off 0 bases at V and 4 bases at J, with 9 bases between the two ends. Full variable domain (missing parts from reference TRBV18 and TRBJ1-2): NAGVMQNPRHLVRRRGQEARLRCSPMKGHSHVYWYRQLPEEGLKFMVYLQKENIIDESGMPKERFSAEFPKEGPSILRIQQVVRGDSAAYFCASSPPREGYGYTFGSGTRLTVV.

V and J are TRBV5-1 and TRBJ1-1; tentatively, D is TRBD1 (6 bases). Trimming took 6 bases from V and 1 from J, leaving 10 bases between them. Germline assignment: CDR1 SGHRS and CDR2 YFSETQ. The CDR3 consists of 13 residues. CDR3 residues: CASIETGNTEAFF. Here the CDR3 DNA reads TGCGCCAGCATCGAGACAGGGAACACTGAAGCTTTCTTT.

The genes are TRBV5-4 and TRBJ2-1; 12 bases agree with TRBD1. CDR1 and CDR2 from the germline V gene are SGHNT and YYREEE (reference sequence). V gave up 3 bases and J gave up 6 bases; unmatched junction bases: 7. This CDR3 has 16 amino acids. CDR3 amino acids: CASSSLGQGASNEQFF. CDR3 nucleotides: TGTGCCAGCAGCTCCCTGGGACAGGGGGCTTCCAATGAGCAGTTCTTC.

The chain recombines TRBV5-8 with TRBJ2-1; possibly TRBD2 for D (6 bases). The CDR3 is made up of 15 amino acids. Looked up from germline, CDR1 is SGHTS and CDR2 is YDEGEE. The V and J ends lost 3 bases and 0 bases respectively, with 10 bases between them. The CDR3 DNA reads TGTGCCAGCAGCTCGGGGACTGGCTCCTACAATGAGCAGTTCTTC. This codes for CASSSGTGSYNEQFF.

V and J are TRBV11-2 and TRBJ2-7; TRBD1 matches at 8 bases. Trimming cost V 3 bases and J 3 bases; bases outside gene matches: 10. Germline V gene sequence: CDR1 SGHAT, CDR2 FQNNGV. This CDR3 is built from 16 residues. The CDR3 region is CASSLGPSGQGYEQYF. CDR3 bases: TGTGCCAGCAGCTTGGGTCCCTCCGGACAGGGCTACGAGCAGTACTTC.

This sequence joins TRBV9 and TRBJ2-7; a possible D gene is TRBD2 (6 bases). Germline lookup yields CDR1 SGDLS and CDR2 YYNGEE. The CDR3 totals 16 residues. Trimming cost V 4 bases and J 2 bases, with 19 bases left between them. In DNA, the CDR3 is TGTGCCAGCAGCCAGAGCCGGGAGCCCCCGCCCTACGAGCAGTACTTC. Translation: CASSQSREPPPYEQYF. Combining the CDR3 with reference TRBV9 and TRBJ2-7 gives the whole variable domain DSGVTQTPKHLITATGQRVTLRCSPRSGDLSVYWYQQSLDQGLQFLIQYYNGEERAKGNILERFSAQQFPDLHSELNLSSLELGDSALYFCASSQSREPPPYEQYFGPGTRLTVT.

CDR3: CASSLVQGSSGEQYF. The CDR3 nucleotides are TGTGCCAGCAGCTTAGTTCAGGGTAGTTCGGGCGAGCAGTACTTC. This chain links TRBV7-9 with TRBJ2-7, with a possible D match to TRBD1 (5 bases). CDR1 SEHNR and CDR2 FQNEAQ come from the germline V gene (reference sequence). This CDR3 is built from 15 residues. V lost 1 base and J 6 bases, leaving 16 bases between the germline ends.

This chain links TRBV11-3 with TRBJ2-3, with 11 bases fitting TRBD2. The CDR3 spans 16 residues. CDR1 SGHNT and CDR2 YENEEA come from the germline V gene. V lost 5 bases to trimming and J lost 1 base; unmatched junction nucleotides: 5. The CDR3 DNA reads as TGTGCCAGCAGCCAAAATAGCGGGGGGGGCACAGATACGCAGTATTTT. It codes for CASSQNSGGGTDTQYF.

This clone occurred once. Written as DNA, the CDR3 is TGTGCCAGCAGCTTAGGATCGGGCCCCGGGACCTACGAGCAGTACTTC. It encodes CASSLGSGPGTYEQYF. V and J are TRBV7-3 and TRBJ2-7, with D possibly being TRBD2 (5 bases). This CDR3 contains 16 residues. Germline V lookup: CDR1 SGHTA, CDR2 FQGTGA. V was clipped by 2 bases and J by 2 bases, with 16 bases between them. The variable domain in full, with the rest retrieved from reference TRBV7-3 and TRBJ2-7, is GAGVSQTPSNKVTEKGKYVELRCDPISGHTALYWYRQSLGQGPEFLIYFQGTGAADDSGLPNDRFFAVRPEGSVSTLKIQRTERGDSAVYLCASSLGSGPGTYEQYFGPGTRLTVT.

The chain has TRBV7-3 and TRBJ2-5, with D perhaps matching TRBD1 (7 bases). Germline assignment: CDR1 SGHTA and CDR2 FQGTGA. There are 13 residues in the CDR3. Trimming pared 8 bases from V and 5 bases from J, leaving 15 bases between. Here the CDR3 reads CASEEGAGETQYF. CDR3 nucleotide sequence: TGTGCCAGCGAGGAGGGGGCTGGGGAGACCCAGTACTTC.

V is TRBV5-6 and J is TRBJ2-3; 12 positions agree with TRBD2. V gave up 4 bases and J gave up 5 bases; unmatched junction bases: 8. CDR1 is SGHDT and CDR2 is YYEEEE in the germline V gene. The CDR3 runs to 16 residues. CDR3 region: CASSLTSGSRKDTQYF. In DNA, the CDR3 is TGTGCCAGCAGCCTGACTAGCGGGAGTAGGAAAGATACGCAGTATTTT. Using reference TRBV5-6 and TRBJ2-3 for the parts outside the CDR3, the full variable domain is DAGVTQSPTHLIKTRGQQVTLRCSPKSGHDTVSWYQQALGQGPQFIFQYYEEEERQRGNFPDRFSGHQFPNYSSELNVNALLLGDSALYLCASSLTSGSRKDTQYFGPGTRLTVL.

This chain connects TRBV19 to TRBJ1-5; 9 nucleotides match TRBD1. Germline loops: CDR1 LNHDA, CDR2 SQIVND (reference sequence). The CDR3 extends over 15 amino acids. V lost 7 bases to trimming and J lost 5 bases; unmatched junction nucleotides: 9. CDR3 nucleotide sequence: TGTGCCAGTACCTCCTCCGGGACAGGGTATCAGCCCCAGCATTTT. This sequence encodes CASTSSGTGYQPQHF.

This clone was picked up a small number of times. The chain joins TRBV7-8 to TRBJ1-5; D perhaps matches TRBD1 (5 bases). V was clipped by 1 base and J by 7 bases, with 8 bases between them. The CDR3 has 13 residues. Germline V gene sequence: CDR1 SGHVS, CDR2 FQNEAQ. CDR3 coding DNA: TGTGCCAGCAGCTTAGACAGGAAACAGCCCCAGCATTTT. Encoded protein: CASSLDRKQPQHF.

CDR3 residues: CASSLRRERPYEQYF. For the CDR3, the DNA is TGTGCCAGCAGCTTAAGGCGGGAGAGACCCTACGAGCAGTACTTC. The chain is built from TRBV7-8 and TRBJ2-7, with 7 bases fitting TRBD2. Trimming removed 2 bases from V and 2 bases from J; junction bases left unmatched: 6. This CDR3 spans 15 amino acids. Germline CDR1 reads SGHVS; CDR2 reads FQNEAQ.

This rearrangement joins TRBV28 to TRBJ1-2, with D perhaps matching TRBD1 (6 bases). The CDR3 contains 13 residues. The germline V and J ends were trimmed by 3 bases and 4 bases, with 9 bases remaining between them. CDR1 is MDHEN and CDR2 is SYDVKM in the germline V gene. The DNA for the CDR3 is TGTGCCAGCAGTTTCGGACAGTCCTATGGCTACACCTTC. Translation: CASSFGQSYGYTF.

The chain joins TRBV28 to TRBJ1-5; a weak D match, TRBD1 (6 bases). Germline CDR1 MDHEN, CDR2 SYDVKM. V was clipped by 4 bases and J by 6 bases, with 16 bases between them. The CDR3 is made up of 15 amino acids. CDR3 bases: TGTGCCAGCAGTTCCACAGGACAGTACGGTCAGCCCCAGCATTTT. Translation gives CASSSTGQYGQPQHF. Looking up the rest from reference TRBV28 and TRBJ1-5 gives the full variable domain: DVKVTQSSRYLVKRTGEKVFLECVQDMDHENMFWYRQDPGLGLRLIYFSYDVKMKEKGDIPEGYSVSREKKERFSLILESASTNQTSMYLCASSSTGQYGQPQHFGDGTRLSIL.

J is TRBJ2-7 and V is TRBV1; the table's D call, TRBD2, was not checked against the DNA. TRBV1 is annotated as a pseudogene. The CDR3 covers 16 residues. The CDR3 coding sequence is TGCACCAGCAGCCAAGATTGGAGCGGGGCATACTACGAGCAGTACTTC. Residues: CTSSQDWSGAYYEQYF.